This T cell receptor beta chain came from a study of T cell repertoires in cytomegalovirus infection. CDR1 and CDR2 from the germline V gene are MNHNS and SASEGT. V lost 5 bases, J lost 10 bases, and 17 bases lay in between. The CDR3 is made up of 13 amino acids. TCRdb passed the reads through MiXCR, listing each CDR3 protein once. The sample has hundreds of thousands of distinct CDR3 sequences; roughly a sixth are singletons. This clonotype was seen a few times. The gene calls are TRBV6-1 and TRBJ1-1; D remains unclear. Sequenced material: PBMCs. This sequence was found in a human donor in good health (CMV status not recorded). Some clones in this sample may be carry-over from other donors' samples. The CDR3 coding sequence is TGTGCCAGCAGTCTCCCGGGTCCTCGGGGAGCTTTCTTT. Amino acid sequence: CASSLPGPRGAFF.